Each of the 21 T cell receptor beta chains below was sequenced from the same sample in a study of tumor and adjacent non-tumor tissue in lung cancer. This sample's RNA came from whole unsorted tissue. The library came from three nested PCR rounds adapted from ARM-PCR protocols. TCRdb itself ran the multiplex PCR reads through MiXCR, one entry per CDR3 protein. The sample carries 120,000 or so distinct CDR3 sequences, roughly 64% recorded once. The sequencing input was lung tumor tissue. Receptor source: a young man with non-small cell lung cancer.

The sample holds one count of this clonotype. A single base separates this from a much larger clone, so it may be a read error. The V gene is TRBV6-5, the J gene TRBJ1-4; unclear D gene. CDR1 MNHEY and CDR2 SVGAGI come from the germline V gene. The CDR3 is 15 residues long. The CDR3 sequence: CTSSRPPGRDEKLFF. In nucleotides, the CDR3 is TGTACCAGCAGTCGCCCGCCGGGAAGGGATGAAAAACTGTTTTTT.

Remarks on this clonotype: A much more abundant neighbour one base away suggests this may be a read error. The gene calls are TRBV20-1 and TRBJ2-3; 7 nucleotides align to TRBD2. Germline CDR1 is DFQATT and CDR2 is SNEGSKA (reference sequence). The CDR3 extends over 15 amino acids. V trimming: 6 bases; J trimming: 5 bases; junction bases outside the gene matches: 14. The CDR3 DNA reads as TGCAGTGCCGACCGACCGGGACTAAAAGGAGATACGCAGTATTTT. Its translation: CSADRPGLKGDTQYF.

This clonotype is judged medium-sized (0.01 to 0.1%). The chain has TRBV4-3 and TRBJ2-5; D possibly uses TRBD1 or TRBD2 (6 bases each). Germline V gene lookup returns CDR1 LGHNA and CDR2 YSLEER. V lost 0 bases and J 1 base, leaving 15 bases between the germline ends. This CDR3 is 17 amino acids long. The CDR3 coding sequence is TGCGCCAGCAGCCAAGACTGGGGGGCTGGGCGCCAAGAGACCCAGTACTTC. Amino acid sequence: CASSQDWGAGRQETQYF.

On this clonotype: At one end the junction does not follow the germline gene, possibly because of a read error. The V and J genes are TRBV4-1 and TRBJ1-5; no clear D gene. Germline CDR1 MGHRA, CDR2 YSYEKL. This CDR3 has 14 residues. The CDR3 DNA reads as TGCGCCAGCAGCCAAGAACGGGGTAACCAGCCCCAGCAGTTT. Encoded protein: CASSQERGNQPQQF.

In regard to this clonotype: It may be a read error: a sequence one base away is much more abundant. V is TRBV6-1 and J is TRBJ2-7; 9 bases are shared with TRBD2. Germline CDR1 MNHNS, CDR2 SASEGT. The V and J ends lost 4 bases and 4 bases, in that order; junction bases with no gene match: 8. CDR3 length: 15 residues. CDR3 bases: TGTGCCAGCAGTGCAGCCCTCGCGGGAGGGTACGAGCAGTACTTC. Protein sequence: CASSAALAGGYEQYF.

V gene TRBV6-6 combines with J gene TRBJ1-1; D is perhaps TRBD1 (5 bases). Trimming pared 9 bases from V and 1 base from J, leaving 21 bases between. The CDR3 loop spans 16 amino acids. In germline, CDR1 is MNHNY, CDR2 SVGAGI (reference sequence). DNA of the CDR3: TGTGCCAGTATCGACTCCCCCTGGACACCGAACACTGAAGCTTTCTTT. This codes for CASIDSPWTPNTEAFF.

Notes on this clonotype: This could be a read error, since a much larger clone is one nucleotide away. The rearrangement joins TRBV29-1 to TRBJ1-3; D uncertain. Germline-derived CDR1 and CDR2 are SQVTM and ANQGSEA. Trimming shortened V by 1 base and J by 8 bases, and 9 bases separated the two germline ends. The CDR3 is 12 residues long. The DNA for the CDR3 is TGCAGCGTTGAAGCGGAGGAAGACACCATATATTTT. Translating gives CSVEAEEDTIYF.

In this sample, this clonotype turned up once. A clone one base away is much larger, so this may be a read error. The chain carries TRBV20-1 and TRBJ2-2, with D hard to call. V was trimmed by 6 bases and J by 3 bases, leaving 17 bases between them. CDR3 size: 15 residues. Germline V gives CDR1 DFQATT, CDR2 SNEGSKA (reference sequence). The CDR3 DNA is TGCAGTGCCCTTGGGCCCCTTAGGGACACCGGGGAGCTGTTTTTT. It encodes CSALGPLRDTGELFF.

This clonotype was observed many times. CDR3 loop: CSVEGSLWGEKLFF. The CDR3, as DNA: TGCAGCGTTGAGGGGAGCCTTTGGGGCGAAAAACTGTTTTTT. This chain links TRBV29-1 with TRBJ1-4; tentatively, D is TRBD1 (5 bases). Trimming took off 3 bases at V and 8 bases at J, with 16 bases between the two ends. CDR1 and CDR2 (germline): SQVTM, ANQGSEA. There are 14 residues in the CDR3.

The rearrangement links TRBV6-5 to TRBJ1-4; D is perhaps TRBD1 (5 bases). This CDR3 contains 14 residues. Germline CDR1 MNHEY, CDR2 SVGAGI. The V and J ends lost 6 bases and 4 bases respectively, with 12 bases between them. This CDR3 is CASSLGRNNEKLFF. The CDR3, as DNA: TGTGCCAGCAGCCTGGGACGTAATAATGAAAAACTGTTTTTT.

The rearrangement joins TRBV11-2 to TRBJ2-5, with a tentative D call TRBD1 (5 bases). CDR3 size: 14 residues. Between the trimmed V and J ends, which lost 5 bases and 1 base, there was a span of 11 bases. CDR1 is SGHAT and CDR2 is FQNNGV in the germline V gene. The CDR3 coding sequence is TGTGCCAGCAGCCTAGGCAGGGTCCAAGAGACCCAGTACTTC. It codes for CASSLGRVQETQYF. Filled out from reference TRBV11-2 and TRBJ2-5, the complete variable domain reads EAGVAQSPRYKIIEKRQSVAFWCNPISGHATLYWYQQILGQGPKLLIQFQNNGVVDDSQLPKDRFSAERLKGVDSTLKIQPAKLEDSAVYLCASSLGRVQETQYFGPGTRLLVL.

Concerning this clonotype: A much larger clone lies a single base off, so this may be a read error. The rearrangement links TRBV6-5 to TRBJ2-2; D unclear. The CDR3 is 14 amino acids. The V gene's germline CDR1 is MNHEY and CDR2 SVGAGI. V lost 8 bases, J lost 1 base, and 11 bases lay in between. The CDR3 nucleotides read TGTGCCAGCGCCGTGACGGAGAACACCGGGGAGCTGTTTTTT. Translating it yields CASAVTENTGELFF.

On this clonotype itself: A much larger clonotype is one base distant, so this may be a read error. For the CDR3, the DNA is TGCAGTGCTAGCGGGATGGTTTCCCACGAGCAGTACTTC. Translated: CSASGMVSHEQYF. The chain is built from TRBV20-1 and TRBJ2-7, with D perhaps TRBD2 (5 bases). Germline V gives CDR1 DFQATT, CDR2 SNEGSKA (reference sequence). The CDR3 loop spans 13 amino acids. V lost 3 bases, J lost 5 bases, and 14 bases lay in between.

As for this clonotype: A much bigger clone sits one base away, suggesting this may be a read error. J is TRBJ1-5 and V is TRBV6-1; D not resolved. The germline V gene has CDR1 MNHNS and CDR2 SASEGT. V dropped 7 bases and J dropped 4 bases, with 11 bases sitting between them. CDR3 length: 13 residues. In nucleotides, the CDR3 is TGTGCCAGCACTGTGTTTCCAAATCAGCCCCAGCATTTT. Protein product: CASTVFPNQPQHF.

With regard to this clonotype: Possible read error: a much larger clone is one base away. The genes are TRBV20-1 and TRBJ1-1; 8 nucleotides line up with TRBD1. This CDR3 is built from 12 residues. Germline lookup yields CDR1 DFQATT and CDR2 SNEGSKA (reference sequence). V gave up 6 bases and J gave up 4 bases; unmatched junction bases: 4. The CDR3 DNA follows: TGCAGTGCCATTGACAGGGGCACTGAAGCTTTCTTT. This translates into CSAIDRGTEAFF.

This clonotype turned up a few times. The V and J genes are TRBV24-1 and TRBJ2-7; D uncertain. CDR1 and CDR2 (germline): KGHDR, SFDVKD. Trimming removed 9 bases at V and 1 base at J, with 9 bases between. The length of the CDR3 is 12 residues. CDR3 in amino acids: CATSAGSYEQYF. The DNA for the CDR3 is TGTGCCACCTCCGCCGGGTCCTACGAGCAGTACTTC.

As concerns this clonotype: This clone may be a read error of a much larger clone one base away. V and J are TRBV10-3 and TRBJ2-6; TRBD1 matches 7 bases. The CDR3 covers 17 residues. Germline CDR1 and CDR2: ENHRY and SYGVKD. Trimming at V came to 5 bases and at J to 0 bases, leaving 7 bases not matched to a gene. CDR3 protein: CAISPETGISGANVLTF. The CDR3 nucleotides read TGTGCCATCAGTCCCGAGACAGGGATCTCTGGGGCCAACGTCCTGACTTTC.

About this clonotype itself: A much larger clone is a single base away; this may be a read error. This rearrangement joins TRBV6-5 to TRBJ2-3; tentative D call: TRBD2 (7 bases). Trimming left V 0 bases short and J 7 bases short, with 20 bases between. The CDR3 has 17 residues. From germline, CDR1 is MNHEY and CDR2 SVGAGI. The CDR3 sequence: CASSYSMWGGRLNTQYF. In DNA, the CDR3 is TGTGCCAGCAGTTACTCCATGTGGGGGGGCCGGTTAAATACGCAGTATTTT.

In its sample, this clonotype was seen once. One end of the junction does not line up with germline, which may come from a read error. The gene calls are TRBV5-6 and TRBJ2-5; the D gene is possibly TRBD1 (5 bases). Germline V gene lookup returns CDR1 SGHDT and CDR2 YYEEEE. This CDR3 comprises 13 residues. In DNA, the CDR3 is TGTGCCAACAGCTTGAAGGGGTACGAGACCCAGTACTTC. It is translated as CANSLKGYETQYF.

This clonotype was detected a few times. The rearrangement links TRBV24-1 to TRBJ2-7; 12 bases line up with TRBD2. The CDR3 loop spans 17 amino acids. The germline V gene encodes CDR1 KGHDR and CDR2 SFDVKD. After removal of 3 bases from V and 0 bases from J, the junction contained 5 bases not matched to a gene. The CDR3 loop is CATSDLKTSGSSYEQYF. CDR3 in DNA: TGTGCCACCAGTGATCTAAAGACTAGCGGGAGCTCCTACGAGCAGTACTTC.

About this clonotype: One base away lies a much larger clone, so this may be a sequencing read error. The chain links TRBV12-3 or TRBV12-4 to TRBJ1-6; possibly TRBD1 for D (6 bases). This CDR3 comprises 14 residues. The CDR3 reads CGSSPDRWRTPLHF. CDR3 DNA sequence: TGTGGCAGCAGTCCCGACAGGTGGCGGACACCCCTCCACTTT.